Presented here are 13 T cell receptor beta chains from one specimen sequenced in a study of siplizumab effects on memory and regulatory T cells. Using immunoSEQ multiplex PCR, the repertoire was profiled, and TCRdb retains in-frame clones only, with some absent. The sample lists about 110,000 clones, about 92% seen once, with around 0.32% in the top ten. Specimen: CD4+ T cells sorted from blood. These receptors all come from a human donor in good health.

Remarks on this clone: One end of the junction varies from germline; a read error may be responsible. This CDR3 reads CASSPEQGAPRAF. The CDR3 DNA reads as TGTGCCAGCAGCCCCGAACAGGGGGCCCCCCGAGCCTTC. The V and J genes are TRBV7-3 and TRBJ1-2; 9 bases align to TRBD1. Germline V gene lookup returns CDR1 SGHTA and CDR2 FQGTGA. This CDR3 region has 13 residues.

The rearrangement uses TRBV27 and TRBJ1-6; tentative D call: TRBD1 (5 bases). CDR1 and CDR2 (germline): MNHEY, SMNVEV (reference sequence). V shed 3 bases and J shed 6 bases, with 9 bases lying between them. The CDR3 has 14 amino acids. The CDR3 region is CASSFWGGNSPLHF. The CDR3, as DNA: TGTGCCAGCAGTTTTTGGGGGGGTAATTCACCCCTCCACTTT.

This clone was recorded once. CDR3 nucleotides: TGTGCCAGCAGCGTTAATCGTCGTACTGGAAGCTCCTACAATGAGCAGTTCTTC. Protein sequence: CASSVNRRTGSSYNEQFF. This chain connects TRBV9 to TRBJ2-1; D call uncertain. The CDR3 totals 18 residues. The ends were cut back, 2 bases at V and 0 bases at J, with 18 bases in the middle. Germline V gene data show CDR1 as SGDLS and CDR2 as YYNGEE.

The chain is built from TRBV18 and TRBJ1-2; 7 positions match TRBD1. V trimming: 4 bases; J trimming: 6 bases; junction bases outside the gene matches: 8. Germline V gene lookup returns CDR1 KGHSH and CDR2 LQKENI. The CDR3 runs 14 residues. In DNA, the CDR3 is TGTGCCAGCTCACTGTTAGACAGGGAACATGGCTACACCTTC. Translated: CASSLLDREHGYTF. The variable domain in full, completed from reference TRBV18 and TRBJ1-2, reads NAGVMQNPRHLVRRRGQEARLRCSPMKGHSHVYWYRQLPEEGLKFMVYLQKENIIDESGMPKERFSAEFPKEGPSILRIQQVVRGDSAAYFCASSLLDREHGYTFGSGTRLTVV.

The chain carries TRBV5-4 and TRBJ1-2, with TRBD1 matching over 9 bases. Trimming removed 2 bases from V and 4 bases from J; junction bases left unmatched: 9. The germline V gene encodes CDR1 SGHNT and CDR2 YYREEE (reference sequence). The CDR3 is made up of 16 amino acids. The chain's CDR3 is CASSFMTGQGSYGYTF. The CDR3 nucleotides read TGTGCCAGCAGCTTTATGACGGGACAGGGTAGCTATGGCTACACCTTC.

This rearrangement joins TRBV30 to TRBJ1-2; TRBD1 matches 7 bases. The V gene end was trimmed by 2 bases and the J gene end by 4 bases; junction bases not matched to a gene: 10. Germline CDR1 is GTSNPN and CDR2 is SVGIG (reference sequence). The CDR3 spans 15 residues. The CDR3: CAWSREGASTYGYTF. CDR3 coding DNA: TGTGCCTGGAGTAGGGAGGGGGCCTCTACCTATGGCTACACCTTC.

Here the CDR3 reads CASSWASGILGELFF. The CDR3 DNA reads as TGTGCCAGCAGCTGGGCTAGCGGGATCCTCGGGGAGCTGTTTTTT. The rearrangement uses TRBV5-8 and TRBJ2-2, with 9 bases lining up with TRBD2. The CDR3 runs to 15 residues. V was pared by 3 bases and J by 7 bases, with 7 bases of the junction left unmatched. CDR1 and CDR2 (germline): SGHTS, YDEGEE.

The chain uses TRBV7-3 and TRBJ2-3, with 13 bases that match TRBD2. The CDR3 spans 15 residues. Looked up from germline, CDR1 is SGHTA and CDR2 is FQGTGA. V lost 5 bases to trimming and J lost 3 bases; unmatched junction nucleotides: 2. This CDR3 is CASSQGLAGTDTQYF. Written as DNA, the CDR3 is TGTGCCAGCAGCCAGGGACTAGCGGGAACAGATACGCAGTATTTT.

This clone was seen only a few times. The chain couples TRBV14 to TRBJ1-2; 8 nucleotides agree with TRBD1. With 3 bases clipped from V and 8 bases from J, the junction kept 8 bases outside the gene matches. Germline V gene data show CDR1 as SGHDN and CDR2 as FVKESK. This CDR3 spans 14 amino acids. CDR3 bases: TGTGCCAGCAGCCAGGGAACAAGGACAGGGGGCTACACCTTC. The encoded protein is CASSQGTRTGGYTF.

V gene TRBV7-9 combines with J gene TRBJ2-3, with D perhaps TRBD1 (6 bases). The V end lost 5 bases, the J end lost 5 bases, and 17 bases lay between the germline ends. Per germline, CDR1 SEHNR and CDR2 FQNEAQ (reference sequence). CDR3 length: 15 amino acids. CDR3 sequence: CASSPTGLTGDTQYF. The CDR3 nucleotides are TGTGCCAGCAGCCCGACAGGTCTTACGGGAGATACGCAGTATTTT.

V is TRBV12-2 and J is TRBJ2-6; TRBD2 was called by the table and not checked on the DNA. TRBV12-2 has pseudogene status. CDR3 length: 19 residues. The DNA for the CDR3 is TGTGCAAGTCGCTTAGCGCGGGACGGGAAAATTGCTGGGGCCAACGTCCTGACTTTC. Amino acid sequence: CASRLARDGKIAGANVLTF.

V gene TRBV29-1 combines with J gene TRBJ2-1, with no clear D. The CDR3 covers 14 residues. Trimming left V 7 bases short and J 0 bases short, with 13 bases between. Germline CDR1 SQVTM, CDR2 ANQGSEA. DNA of the CDR3: TGCAGCGGGTCACTCAGGAGCTCCTACAATGAGCAGTTCTTC. Translated: CSGSLRSSYNEQFF.

V usage is TRBV4-3 and J usage is TRBJ2-1, with a possible D match to TRBD2 (5 bases). The germline V gene has CDR1 LGHNA and CDR2 YSLEER. The CDR3 contains 17 residues. Between the trimmed V and J ends, which lost 1 base and 0 bases, there was a span of 13 bases. Here the CDR3 reads CASSQGYSVSSYNEQFF. The CDR3 DNA is TGCGCCAGCAGCCAAGGGTATAGCGTAAGCTCCTACAATGAGCAGTTCTTC.